Listed below are T cell receptor beta chains from one sample, sequenced in a study of blood T cell repertoires in COVID-19. The table came from immunoSEQ multiplex PCR; TCRdb's copy has only in-frame clones and leaves some out. The table has about 140,000 clones, roughly four fifths seen once. The sequencing sample was made of peripheral blood. The receptors were sampled from a human donor in a cohort sampled during active COVID-19. Each CDR3 is given with its conserved first and last residue. The order of the fields is J gene, V gene, D gene, clone size, CDR3 DNA, CDR3 protein. The D gene is left open where the match is weak. Clone size, where shown, is once, few, many, or a class for clones that have expanded.

>TRBJ2-7|TRBV6-2/TRBV6-3|TRBD1|-
TGTGCCAGCAGTTCCTTCCGACAGGGGGCCTACGAGCAGTACTTC
CASSSFRQGAYEQYF
>TRBJ2-7|TRBV7-3|TRBD1|-
TGTGCCAGCAGCCCCTGGGACAGGGTGGGCGAGCAGTACTTC
CASSPWDRVGEQYF
>TRBJ2-6|TRBV6-2/TRBV6-3|TRBD1|-
TGTGCCAGCAGCCTGGACAGGGCTGGGGCCAACGTCCTGACTTTC
CASSLDRAGANVLTF
>TRBJ2-1|TRBV3-1/TRBV3-2|TRBD2|-
TGTGCCAGCAGCCCCTCCTTTATCGGGACTACATACAATGAGCAGTTCTTC
CASSPSFIGTTYNEQFF
>TRBJ2-7|TRBV7-2|TRBD2|-
TGTGCCAGCAGCTACGCCGGGACTAGCGCGTACGAGCAGTACTTC
CASSYAGTSAYEQYF
>TRBJ1-5|TRBV6-5|-|-
TGTGCCAGCACCCGGGGAGGGGAAATGGATCAGCCCCAGCATTTT
CASTRGGEMDQPQHF
>TRBJ1-2|TRBV3-1/TRBV3-2|-|-
TGTGCCAGCAGCCAAAACTCCAGGAAGAGAAACGATGGCTACACCTTC
CASSQNSRKRNDGYTF
>TRBJ2-5|TRBV18|TRBD2|-
TGTGCCAGCTCACCTAGCGGGGTGCAAGAGACCCAGTACTTC
CASSPSGVQETQYF
>TRBJ2-2|TRBV2|-|-
TGTGCCAGCAGTGATATAGGGGCCCCGGGCACCGGGGAGCTGTTTTTT
CASSDIGAPGTGELFF
>TRBJ1-5|TRBV6-5|-|-
TGTGCCAGCAGTTACGAGGGCTACCTTGATCAGCCCCAGCATTTT
CASSYEGYLDQPQHF
>TRBJ1-2|TRBV9|-|-
TGTGCCAGCAGCGTCCGGGGAAAAGGAGGCTACACCTTC
CASSVRGKGGYTF
>TRBJ2-3|TRBV19|-|-
TGTGCCAGTAGTATAGATCTAGAGCCGCAGTATTTT
CASSIDLEPQYF
>TRBJ2-2|TRBV5-1|-|-
TGCGCCAGCAGCTTGGCCGCCAAGGGGGCGAACACCGGGGAGCTGTTTTTT
CASSLAAKGANTGELFF
>TRBJ2-2|TRBV11-1|-|-
TGTGCCAGCAGCCTGGGCAGGGCGAACACCGGGGAGCTGTTTTTT
CASSLGRANTGELFF
>TRBJ1-6|TRBV27|-|-
TGTGCCAGCAGTTCAGGGAACCACTATAATTCACCCCTCCACTTT
CASSSGNHYNSPLHF
>TRBJ1-3|TRBV3-1/TRBV3-2|-|-
TGTGCCAGCAGCCAAGGGTTCTCGAACGGAGGTGGGAACACCATATATTTT
CASSQGFSNGGGNTIYF
>TRBJ2-7|TRBV24-1|-|-
TGTGCCACCACTGCAGGGGAATACGAGCAGTACTTC
CATTAGEYEQYF
>TRBJ2-7|TRBV3-1/TRBV3-2|-|-
TGTGCCAGCAGCCAAGATAGATCCGGAGCCTACGAGCAGTACTTC
CASSQDRSGAYEQYF
>TRBJ2-1|TRBV9|TRBD2|-
TGTGCCAGCAGCCCCCCAGCGGGAGGGTACAATGAGCAGTTCTTC
CASSPPAGGYNEQFF
>TRBJ2-1|TRBV24-1|-|-
TGTGCCACCAGTGGCCCAGGGGCCGGCTCCTACAATGAGCAGTTCTTC
CATSGPGAGSYNEQFF
>TRBJ2-2|TRBV7-9|-|-
TGTGCCAGCAGCCCCTGGCGGGGTACGAACACCGGGGAGCTGTTTTTT
CASSPWRGTNTGELFF
>TRBJ2-7|TRBV15|TRBD2|once
TGTGCCACCAGCACCGTAGCGGGACTAGTTGACGAGCAGTACTTC
CATSTVAGLVDEQYF
>TRBJ1-5|TRBV25-1|-|few
TGTGCCAGCAGTGAATACGGGGGTCAGCCCCAGCATTTT
CASSEYGGQPQHF
>TRBJ2-1|TRBV7-3|TRBD1|-
TGTGCCAGCAGCTTGGGACAGGGGGTTGATGAGCAGTTCTTC
CASSLGQGVDEQFF
>TRBJ2-7|TRBV7-2|TRBD2|once
TGTGCCAGCAGCTCCCCCACGGGACTAGCGGGAGGATTATACGAGCAGTACTTC
CASSSPTGLAGGLYEQYF
>TRBJ1-1|TRBV7-2|TRBD1|-
TGTGCCAGCAGCCCAGGACAGGGGGTGAGGAATGAAGCTTTCTTT
CASSPGQGVRNEAFF
>TRBJ1-2|TRBV5-6|-|-
TGTGCCAGCAGCTTGGGGGGCTGGCACTATGGCTACACCTTC
CASSLGGWHYGYTF
>TRBJ2-7|TRBV12-3/TRBV12-4|TRBD2|-
TGTGCCAGCAGGAGCGGGACCTCCGGCGAGCAGTACTTC
CASRSGTSGEQYF